This is a list of T cell receptor beta chains from one sample in a study of shared clonotypes between healthy human individuals. The method was immunoSEQ multiplex PCR; TCRdb's version includes in-frame clones alone and lacks a portion of them. This repertoire shows around 700,000 clones, around 78% found once; its top ten account for more than 1.5%. Sequencing input: memory CD4+ T cells sorted from blood. All receptors derive from a woman aged 25 to 45 in good health. The CDR3 runs from the conserved cysteine through the conserved F or W. The order of the fields is clone size, V gene, J gene, D gene, CDR3 DNA, CDR3 protein. D genes are given only for firm matches. Clone size, where shown, is once, few, many, or a class for clones that have expanded.

size: .
V: TRBV2
J: TRBJ2-1
D: TRBD1
DNA: TGTGCCAGCAGATCAGGGGGTTATGAGCAGTTCTTC
CDR3: CASRSGGYEQFF

size: .
V: TRBV5-1
J: TRBJ2-1
D: TRBD1
DNA: TGCGCCAGCAGCTCTCCGGGACAGCCTACACGCAATGAGCAGTTCTTC
CDR3: CASSSPGQPTRNEQFF

size: .
V: TRBV5-1
J: TRBJ2-3
D: TRBD2
DNA: TGCGCCAGCAGCGGGTGGGGACTAGCGGGGAGCACAGATACGCAGTATTTT
CDR3: CASSGWGLAGSTDTQYF

size: .
V: TRBV2
J: TRBJ2-2
D: .
DNA: TGTGCCAGCAGTGATCGGCAGGGTACTACCGGGGAGCTGTTTTTT
CDR3: CASSDRQGTTGELFF

size: .
V: TRBV27
J: TRBJ2-7
D: TRBD1
DNA: TGTGCCAGCAGATTCATGGGACAGGGGGTATTCTACGAGCAGTACTTC
CDR3: CASRFMGQGVFYEQYF

size: once
V: TRBV5-1
J: TRBJ1-1
D: .
DNA: TGCGCCAGCAGCTCGACCCCAAACACTGAAGCTTTCTTT
CDR3: CASSSTPNTEAFF

size: .
V: TRBV6-4
J: TRBJ1-1
D: .
DNA: TGTGCCAGCAGGGTGGGCGGTAACACTGAAGCTTTCTTT
CDR3: CASRVGGNTEAFF

size: few
V: TRBV21-1
J: TRBJ2-2
D: .
DNA: TGTGCCAGCATTCCTCCCCACGCGAACACCGGGGAGCTGTTTTTT
CDR3: CASIPPHANTGELFF

size: .
V: TRBV5-6
J: TRBJ1-1
D: .
DNA: TGTGCCAGCAGCTCGTCCGACAGACTGAACACTGAAGCTTTCTTT
CDR3: CASSSSDRLNTEAFF

size: .
V: TRBV15
J: TRBJ1-2
D: TRBD1
DNA: TGTGCCACCAGCAGTTACCGGGACAGGAACACCTATGGCTACACCTTC
CDR3: CATSSYRDRNTYGYTF

size: .
V: TRBV28
J: TRBJ2-3
D: .
DNA: TGTGCCAGCAGTTTGTCGTGGAGTTTAGTACATACGCAGTATTTT
CDR3: CASSLSWSLVHTQYF

size: .
V: TRBV30
J: TRBJ1-6
D: .
DNA: TGTGCCTGGAGTCCTTTACCCGATACACCCCTCCACTTT
CDR3: CAWSPLPDTPLHF

size: .
V: TRBV7-2
J: TRBJ2-1
D: TRBD2
DNA: TGTGCCAGCAGCCAACTAGCGGGAGTCGCGTTCTTC
CDR3: CASSQLAGVAFF

size: .
V: TRBV30
J: TRBJ1-6
D: .
DNA: TGTGCCTGGACGGGGGCGGCCTTGGAATCACCCCTCCACTTT
CDR3: CAWTGAALESPLHF

size: .
V: TRBV7-2
J: TRBJ2-3
D: TRBD2
DNA: TGTGCCAGCAGCTTAAATGGGGCGGGAGGGAATTCAGATACGCAGTATTTT
CDR3: CASSLNGAGGNSDTQYF

size: .
V: TRBV7-6
J: TRBJ2-1
D: .
DNA: TGTGCCAGCAGCTTAGAAGAAAAAGCAGCTATTAAACAGTTCTTC
CDR3: CASSLEEKAAIKQFF

size: .
V: TRBV5-1
J: TRBJ2-5
D: .
DNA: TGCGCCAGCAGCTCGGGACTCGGGGGAGGCGGAGAGACCCAGTACTTC
CDR3: CASSSGLGGGGETQYF

size: .
V: TRBV7-2
J: TRBJ1-2
D: .
DNA: TGTGCCAGACAGAGTGGGTCCGCTAACTATGGCTACACCTTC
CDR3: CARQSGSANYGYTF

size: .
V: TRBV30
J: TRBJ1-5
D: TRBD1
DNA: TGTGCCTGGAGTGTAGGAACAGGGGGCTTCAGCAATCAGCCCCAGCATTTT
CDR3: CAWSVGTGGFSNQPQHF

size: .
V: TRBV14
J: TRBJ2-5
D: TRBD1
DNA: TGTGCCAGCAGTGGACAGGGTTGGAAGACCCAGTACTTC
CDR3: CASSGQGWKTQYF

size: .
V: TRBV5-5
J: TRBJ2-7
D: .
DNA: TGTGCCAGCAGCTTGGGCCGGAGCTCCTACGAGCAGTACTTC
CDR3: CASSLGRSSYEQYF

size: .
V: TRBV5-8
J: TRBJ2-5
D: TRBD2
DNA: TGTGCCAGCAGCTTGGGAATAGCGGGAGCCCCCGGGGAGGAGACCCAGTACTTC
CDR3: CASSLGIAGAPGEETQYF

size: .
V: TRBV2
J: TRBJ1-2
D: TRBD1
DNA: TGTGCCAGCAGGCAGAACAGGGGCGGCTACACCTTC
CDR3: CASRQNRGGYTF

size: few
V: TRBV19
J: TRBJ2-1
D: .
DNA: TGTGCCAGTAGGATCAGGGGGGGTAACTACAATGAGCAGTTCTTC
CDR3: CASRIRGGNYNEQFF

size: .
V: TRBV6-5
J: TRBJ2-7
D: .
DNA: TGTGCCAGCAGTCAGGGCGCTGGGCAGTACTTC
CDR3: CASSQGAGQYF